These 24 T cell receptor delta chains came from one sample sequenced in a study of γδ T cells in repeated Plasmodium falciparum infection. TCRdb processed the multiplex PCR reads again with the CATT caller. The repertoire holds 50,000 to 55,000 delta-chain clones, with around 2% as singletons. Gammadelta T cells were flow-sorted from PBMC into Vgamma9/Vdelta2+ and Vdelta2-negative populations for bulk analysis. The specimen was gamma-delta T cells from blood. The source is a pool of human donors (malaria-infected and uninfected, not separated).

This clone was picked up a small number of times. The TCRdb protein comes from a much larger clone and disagrees with this DNA's translation at residue 10, likely due to a read error; the protein given here is derived from the DNA. The J gene is TRDJ1, the V gene TRDV3; 10 bases map to TRDD3. The J gene was missing in TCRdb and was found by matching the end of the DNA to germline. The CDR3 is made up of 22 amino acids. With V trimmed by 2 bases and J by 0 bases, 27 bases remained unmatched. Germline CDR1 is TVYSNPD and CDR2 is GDNSRS (reference sequence). CDR3 in DNA: TGTGCCTTTTCTTCCTACGGCACCTTACCGGGGGATACGGTACCTCACACCGATAAACTCATCTTT. Amino acid sequence: CAFSSYGTLPGDTVPHTDKLIF.

Comments on this clone: The protein that TCRdb holds for this DNA derives from a much larger clone and differs from the translated DNA at residue 7, which likely indicates a read error; the protein shown here is translated from the DNA. The chain links TRDV3 to TRDJ1, with TRDD3 matching 11 bases. The J gene is not listed in TCRdb, so it was assigned here from a DNA match to germline. The CDR3 runs to 21 residues. Per the germline V gene, CDR1 is TVYSNPD and CDR2 is GDNSRS (reference sequence). V dropped 3 bases and J dropped 4; count of bases not matched to a gene: 28. CDR3 coding DNA: TGTGCCTTCCTTCCCTCCCCCTTCATACTGGGGGATATCGCGGGAAACGATAAACTCATCTTT. This sequence encodes CAFLPSPFILGDIAGNDKLIF.

Comments on this clone: Translating this DNA gives a protein that differs at residues 8 and 19 from the TCRdb one, which belongs to a much larger clone; a read error is likely, and the protein shown is this translation. The V and J genes are TRDV1 and TRDJ1, with D perhaps TRDD3 (8 bases). Germline matching of the DNA provided the J gene here, since TCRdb leaves it blank. The CDR3 has 24 amino acids. CDR1 is TSWWSYY and CDR2 is QGS in the germline V gene. The CDR3 region has the DNA TGTGCCCTGGGCAAATTCCTACCTCTCCCCTGGGGGACAAAAATCCCGAGGTACGCCGATAAACTCATCTTT. Translating it yields CALGKFLPLPWGTKIPRYADKLIF.

A word on this clone: Translating this DNA gives a protein that differs at residue 3 from the TCRdb one, which belongs to a much larger clone; a read error is likely, and the protein shown is this translation. The chain employs TRDV3 and TRDJ1; 11 bases are shared with TRDD3. The J gene was missing in TCRdb and was found by matching the end of the DNA to germline. J was trimmed by 0 bases and V by 5 bases; bases with no gene match: 17. The CDR3 is made up of 18 amino acids. Germline V gives CDR1 TVYSNPD, CDR2 GDNSRS (reference sequence). The CDR3 sequence is CAPYCLGDTVWYTDKLIF. CDR3 sequence (DNA): TGTGCCCCTTATTGCCTGGGGGATACTGTTTGGTACACCGATAAACTCATCTTT.

Points on this clone: TCRdb lists the protein of a much larger clone for this DNA, which differs at residue 7, so this is likely a read error; the protein given here is translated from the DNA itself. This chain connects TRDV1 to TRDJ1, with D possibly matching TRDD3 (5 bases). Germline matching of the DNA provided the J gene here, since TCRdb leaves it blank. The CDR3 length is 17 residues. Trimming removed 3 bases at V and 2 bases at J, with 19 bases between. Germline-derived CDR1 and CDR2 are TSWWSYY and QGS. The CDR3 loop is CALGEWGWLLHTDKLIF. DNA of the CDR3: TGTGCTCTTGGGGAGTGGGGTTGGCTGCTACATACCGATAAACTCATCTTT.

As to this clone: The protein TCRdb lists belongs to a much larger clone and differs from this DNA's translation at residue 14, which points to a read error; the protein shown is made from the DNA. The V gene is TRDV1, the J gene TRDJ1; the match to TRDD3 covers 10 bases. No J gene is reported in TCRdb; it was inferred here by comparing the DNA with germline. Trimming cost V 0 bases and J 0 bases; bases outside gene matches: 25. The CDR3 has 24 residues. CDR1 and CDR2 from the germline V gene are TSWWSYY and QGS. The CDR3 DNA sequence: TGTGCTCTTGGGGAACTCCGCGAGGGGTTCTGGGGGATATGCTTACCCCACTACACCGATAAACTCATCTTT. Its translation: CALGELREGFWGICLPHYTDKLIF.

This clone was seen a handful of times. TCRdb's entry gives the protein of a much larger clone, which mismatches this DNA's translation at residue 19, likely from a read error; the protein reported here is translated from the DNA. The chain links TRDV2 to TRDJ1; TRDD2 matches 7 bases. The J gene was not available in TCRdb and was assigned here by matching the DNA to germline segments. This CDR3 comprises 23 residues. Germline V lookup: CDR1 GEAIGNYY, CDR2 EKD. CDR3 region: CACDMVGFLPNLPAGAYTYKLIF. As DNA, the CDR3 is TGTGCCTGTGACATGGTCGGATTCCTCCCAAACCTTCCTGCTGGAGCGTACACCTATAAACTCATCTTT.

Comment on this clone: TCRdb's entry gives the protein of a much larger clone, which mismatches this DNA's translation at residue 21, likely from a read error; the protein reported here is translated from the DNA. The CDR3 nucleotides read TGTGCTTATAGGAGCCGCCGACCCCAAACCGCCCGGGGATACACCGAGTACACCGATAAACACATCTTT. It codes for CAYRSRRPQTARGYTEYTDKHIF. The V gene is listed as TRAV38-2/DV8; no J gene was called; TRDD3 was called by the table and not checked on the DNA. This CDR3 is built from 23 residues. Germline V lookup: CDR1 TSESDYY, CDR2 QEAYKQQN.

The V call is TRAV29/DV5, the J call TRDJ1, with D perhaps TRDD3 (6 bases). The V gene's germline CDR1 is NSMFDY and CDR2 ISSIKDK. Trimming pared 0 bases from V and 0 bases from J, leaving 36 bases between. CDR3 length: 23 residues. The CDR3 DNA reads as TGTGCAGCAAGCGCGCTTTCGCGGGGGGGACATACTCCCGAACTACGGTACACCGATAAACTCATCTTT. Its protein product is CAASALSRGGHTPELRYTDKLIF. The variable domain in full, with the rest retrieved from reference TRAV29/DV5 and TRDJ1, is DQQVKQNSPSLSVQEGRISILNCDYTNSMFDYFLWYKKYPAEGPTFLISISSIKDKNEDGRFTVFLNKSAKHLSLHIVPSQPGDSAVYFCAASALSRGGHTPELRYTDKLIFGKGTRVTVEP.

This clone was observed a handful of times. TCRdb pairs this DNA with a much larger clone's protein that differs at residue 10, likely a read error; the protein shown was translated from the DNA. The V call is TRDV1, the J call TRDJ1; perhaps TRDD3 as D (6 bases). Here the J gene came from matching the DNA to germline, since TCRdb omits it. Germline CDR1 reads TSWWSYY; CDR2 reads QGS. V gave up 0 bases and J gave up 0 bases, with 35 bases separating them. This CDR3 comprises 24 residues. The CDR3, as DNA: TGTGCTCTTGGGGAACTCGGTTATAGTACTACTTTGGGGATCAACCGATTGTACACCGATAAACTCATCTTT. Translated: CALGELGYSTTLGINRLYTDKLIF.

Concerning this clone itself: A far larger clone is one base from this, pointing to a likely read error. The sample has other DNA sequences that encode this CDR3 too. The rearrangement links TRDV1 to TRDJ1; TRDD3 aligns across 12 bases. TCRdb leaves out the J gene; it was filled in here by matching the DNA to germline. Germline V gives CDR1 TSWWSYY, CDR2 QGS. CDR3 length: 24 residues. Germline trimming cut 1 base from V and 0 bases from J; bases unmatched to any gene: 24. The CDR3 spells CALGEPPRPFLLYWGIPYTDKLIF. In DNA, the CDR3 is TGTGCTCTTGGGGAACCTCCCAGACCCTTCCTCCTATACTGGGGGATACCGTACACCGATAAACTCATCTTT.

This clone was seen many times. A far larger clone lies a single base away; this is likely a read error. The sample has other DNA sequences that encode this CDR3 too. The chain has TRDV1 and TRDJ1, with a tentative D call TRDD2 (7 bases). The J gene was not available in TCRdb and was assigned here by matching the DNA to germline segments. Per the germline V gene, CDR1 is TSWWSYY and CDR2 is QGS. This CDR3 comprises 23 residues. Trimming pared 5 bases from V and 0 bases from J, leaving 37 bases between. The CDR3 reads CALGSTWAAPFLFGGYDTDKLIF. In DNA, the CDR3 is TGTGCTCTTGGGTCAACTTGGGCGGCTCCCTTCCTGTTTGGGGGGTACGACACCGATAAACTCATCTTT.

This clone came up a few times. The protein given by TCRdb reflects a much larger clone and differs at residue 8 from this DNA's translation, likely from a read error; the protein shown is the DNA's translation. The chain recombines TRDV1 with TRDJ2; 13 bases align to TRDD3. The CDR3 extends over 22 amino acids. Germline values: CDR1 TSWWSYY, CDR2 QGS. The trim removed 2 bases at V and 2 bases at J, leaving 17 bases unmatched. CDR3 sequence reads: CALGEWESYWGIRGSLTAQLFF. The CDR3, as DNA: TGTGCTCTTGGGGAATGGGAGTCGTACTGGGGGATACGAGGGAGCTTGACAGCACAACTCTTCTTT.

Notes on this clone: This likely came from a read error, as a far larger clone is one base away. This specimen includes other DNA sequences encoding the same CDR3. The chain employs TRDV1 and TRDJ1, with 8 bases aligning to TRDD3. Germline matching of the DNA provided the J gene here, since TCRdb leaves it blank. Germline-derived CDR1 and CDR2 are TSWWSYY and QGS. The CDR3 is 22 residues long. V lost 2 bases, J lost 0 bases, and 23 bases stayed unmatched. CDR3 sequence: CALGELRPIPSLLGENTDKLIF. In DNA, the CDR3 is TGTGCTCTTGGGGAATTAAGGCCGATACCCTCCCTTCTGGGGGAGAACACCGATAAACTCATCTTT.

Concerning this clone itself: For this DNA, TCRdb reports the protein of a much larger clone, which diverges at residue 8, most likely from a read error; the protein presented here is translated directly from the DNA. The chain employs TRDV2 and TRDJ1; weak D call: TRDD3 (6 bases). The J gene, absent from TCRdb, was called here by matching the DNA to germline. V lost 0 bases and J lost 0, with 25 bases in between. Germline V gene data show CDR1 as GEAIGNYY and CDR2 as EKD. The CDR3 extends over 20 amino acids. The chain's CDR3 is CACDTVRQSGDSVYTDKLIF. In DNA, the CDR3 is TGTGCCTGTGACACCGTGAGGCAATCTGGGGATTCTGTTTACACCGATAAACTCATCTTT.

The table lists this clone with many counts. Only one base separates this from a far larger clonotype, so it likely reflects a read error. Other DNA sequences in the same sample also yield this CDR3. Here the V gene is TRDV1, but the J gene went uncalled; the table's D call, TRDD3, has no DNA check behind it. The CDR3 contains 23 residues. CDR1 and CDR2 from the germline V gene are TSWWSYY and QGS. The CDR3 spells CALGDTLQFSYVRGIVTYDKLIF. The CDR3 bases are TGTGCTCTTGGGGACACCTTACAGTTTTCCTACGTCCGGGGGATCGTAACTTACGATAAGCTCATCTTT.

This clone was observed at least ten times. Given a far larger clone just one base away, this is likely a sequencing read error. Other DNA sequences in the same sample also yield this CDR3. The chain couples TRDV3 to TRDJ1, with unresolved D. Germline assignment: CDR1 TVYSNPD and CDR2 GDNSRS (reference sequence). The CDR3 runs 19 residues. V was clipped by 3 bases and J by 4 bases, with 33 bases between them. CDR3 bases: TGTGCCTTCCCAAAGTCGACGTACATTCGGCCCCGGAGATACGATAAACTCATCTTT. Translated, it gives CAFPKSTYIRPRRYDKLIF.

This clone showed up many times. The chain employs TRDV1 and TRDJ1, with 12 nucleotides matching TRDD3. Germline-derived CDR1 and CDR2 are TSWWSYY and QGS. Unmatched junction bases numbered 33, after V lost 1 base and J lost 0 bases. The CDR3 consists of 27 residues. CDR3: CALGERPHSYTQKYWGIQGDDTDKLIF. Written as DNA, the CDR3 is TGTGCTCTTGGGGAACGCCCCCATTCCTACACTCAAAAGTACTGGGGGATACAAGGGGATGACACCGATAAACTCATCTTT.

Details on this clone: The TCRdb protein comes from a much larger clone and disagrees with this DNA's translation at residue 7, likely due to a read error; the protein given here is derived from the DNA. V gene TRDV2 combines with J gene TRDJ3; no reliable D call. TCRdb supplies no J gene; here it was assigned by aligning the nucleotide sequence to germline. The V end was cut by 0 bases, the J end by 2 bases, with 10 bases between. Germline CDR1 reads GEAIGNYY; CDR2 reads EKD. The CDR3 consists of 17 residues. The CDR3 loop reads CACDTVEGAWDTRQMFF. The CDR3 DNA sequence: TGTGCCTGTGACACCGTAGAGGGCGCCTGGGACACCCGACAGATGTTTTTC.

A remark on this clone: TCRdb assigns this DNA the protein of a much larger clone, which departs from its translation at residue 13; this likely reflects a read error, and the protein shown comes from translating the DNA. Called V gene: TRDV1; the J gene was not called; the table's D call TRDD3 went unverified against the DNA. The length of the CDR3 is 15 residues. Per the germline V gene, CDR1 is TSWWSYY and CDR2 is QGS. CDR3 in DNA: TGTGCTCTTGGGGAGGTACTGGGGGACACTGATAAATTCATCTTT. Amino acid sequence: CALGEVLGDTDKFIF.

Ten or more counts support this clone. This DNA's translation and the protein TCRdb lists, from a much larger clone, do not match at residue 9, likely due to a read error; the protein shown is translated from the DNA. The V gene is TRDV2, the J gene TRDJ1; D possibly corresponds to TRDD3 (6 bases). Deletions cut 0 bases from V and 3 bases from J, with 22 bases between. CDR3 length: 18 residues. Germline V gene sequence: CDR1 GEAIGNYY, CDR2 EKD. The CDR3 spells CACDTGSLRGEHPDKLIF. In DNA, the CDR3 is TGTGCCTGTGACACCGGTTCCTTACGGGGGGAGCACCCCGATAAACTCATCTTT.

A remark on this clone: A single base is all that separates this from a far larger clone, so a read error is likely. Other DNA sequences in this specimen translate into the identical CDR3. The rearrangement uses TRDV1 and TRDJ1; 7 bases are a match to TRDD3. TCRdb supplies no J gene; here it was assigned by aligning the nucleotide sequence to germline. The CDR3 spans 22 residues. Looked up from germline, CDR1 is TSWWSYY and CDR2 is QGS. The chain's CDR3 is CALGELPPYLTTGALYTDKLIF. CDR3 coding DNA: TGTGCCCTTGGGGAACTCCCCCCCTACTTGACTACTGGGGCCTTGTACACCGATAAACTCATCTTT.

This clone was picked up a small number of times. Given a far larger clone just one base away, this is likely a sequencing read error. The sample carries other DNA sequences with the same CDR3. The V gene is TRDV1, but the J gene lacks a call; the table names TRDD3, a call not compared with the DNA. Germline CDR1 reads TSWWSYY; CDR2 reads QGS. This CDR3 is built from 20 residues. CDR3 bases: TGTGCTCTTGGGGAACCTCTGGGCTCCGGGGGATACGCGTATCGGATGGTTTTCATCTTC. Its translation is CALGEPLGSGGYAYRMVFIF.

By its share, this clone is medium-sized. Other DNA sequences from this sample encode an identical CDR3 as well. The V gene is TRAV38-2/DV8, the J gene TRDJ1, with 9 bases aligning to TRDD3. V shed 0 bases, J shed 0 bases, and the junction held 15 bases outside the gene matches. This CDR3 is 20 amino acids long. Germline V CDR1 and CDR2: TSESDYY, QEAYKQQN. The CDR3 reads CAYRSAFLSYWGTYTDKLIF. CDR3 DNA: TGTGCTTATAGGAGCGCATTCCTATCATACTGGGGGACGTACACCGATAAACTCATCTTT.